This TCR beta chain was recorded in a study of T cells in Graves' hyperthyroidism and ophthalmopathy (dated by TCRdb to between 2018 and 2020). Concerning the study at large: Peripheral blood samples were taken at initial diagnosis, before any treatment was given. To identify distinguishing TCR V-J signatures, a discovery cohort of around 100 patients was used, comprising 43 with Graves' ophthalmopathy and some 60 with stable Graves' hyperthyroidism. Prospective prediction of ophthalmopathy was tested in an independent validation cohort of 18 hyperthyroidism patients and some 17 patients who later progressed to ophthalmopathy. The 100 or so discovery patients were divided at random into training and test sets in a 7:3 ratio. Thyroid tissue and blood T-cell repertoires from over 5 Graves' hyperthyroidism patients were also compared in the study. Once sampling was done, hyperthyroidism patients were given methimazole at a starting dose of 30 mg daily, whereas ophthalmopathy patients were given high-dose intravenous methylprednisolone. The paper describes TCR Vbeta CDR3 sequencing of around 130 peripheral blood samples, made up of about 40 ophthalmopathy patients, more than 70 hyperthyroidism patients and 17 progressor patients.

V and J are truncated by 10 bases and 7 bases respectively, leaving an intervening sequence of 16 bases. The CDR3 measures 12 amino acids from cysteine to phenylalanine. Left in the record is the CDR3 DNA by itself, 36 bases read in frame from the first base. In the germline V gene, CDR1 corresponds to MNHNS and CDR2 to SASEGT. Worth noting for this clonotype: Its target antigen remains unknown. No much larger clone is present one base from it, and per-base qualities are unavailable.

Ophthalmopathy patients had moderately to severely active disease, Clinical Activity Score of at least 3, NOSPECS grade of at least 4, and duration under 3 months. The study excluded patients with uncontrolled infections, other autoimmune diseases, pregnancy or lactation. Diagnoses relied on clinical symptoms, serum thyroxine and TRAb, thyroid ultrasound and orbital computed tomography. PBMCs were separated from approximately 10 ml of fresh peripheral blood using Ficoll-Paque density gradient centrifugation. Trizol reagent was used to extract total RNA, and RNA quality was then checked on an Agilent 2100 Bioanalyzer. The TCR beta CDR3 regions were amplified from RNA transcripts. For the first round of RT-PCR on the TCR CDR3, the HTBI primer set was used together with the Qiagen OneStep RT-PCR kit. Libraries were constructed in a second round of multiplex PCR, after which size selection and purification were carried out. Sequencing of the libraries was done on an Illumina HiSeq2000 using paired-end 100 bp reads. The study's processing was this. SOAPnuke was used to process the raw data, removing reads that contained adapters or uncalled bases, had a mean Phred below 15, or lacked an exact match to the constant primer or identifier. COPE v1.2.5 was used to merge the high-quality paired reads, and each unique nucleotide sequence was defined as a clonotype. Clonotypes were aligned to IMGT TRBV, TRBD and TRBJ reference segments using MiTCR v1.1. Only V-J combinations with frequency above 0.0001, covering 99.2% of repertoires, were analysed. The TCS score was defined as the ratio of F50 (clonal expansion) to E x V (chaos), calculated using BLOSUM62-based TCRdist between CDR3 peptides within each V-J. Welch's t-statistics and random forest reduced 514 V-J features to 13, which were used in a naive Bayes classifier (R e1071). TCRdb reprocessed the public reads (quality trimming at Q25 with fastp, clone calling with MiXCR) and kept in-frame beta chains. One record per CDR3 amino acid sequence lists the most common genes and DNA. TCRdb, rather than the study authors, made the V and J calls. This sample holds about 520,000 distinct CDR3 sequences; roughly 24% were observed only once. The ten most abundant clones make up 11% of the sample.

The investigation overall reported the following: Most expanded thyroid clonotypes (frequency above 0.001) were also found in blood, which suggests that blood repertoires may mirror thyroid immune responses. A model built on a 13 V-J signature distinguished ophthalmopathy from stable hyperthyroidism, reaching approximately 89% sensitivity and under 84% specificity in cross-validation and 80%/75% in testing. In validation, the model predicted progression to ophthalmopathy a median of about 6.5 months before onset, with about 67% sensitivity and roughly 73% specificity. Sample size was not statistically predetermined, and investigators were not blinded to group allocation.

The TCR was taken from a woman in her twenties or thirties with Graves' ophthalmopathy. The chain links TRBV6-1 with TRBJ1-1, with the D gene call left open. The source material was blood. The nucleotide sequence reads as follows: TGTGCCACCCAGCGAGGGCTCGGTGAAGCTTTCTTT. Its coded protein is CATQRGLGEAFF.